A single TCR beta chain is shown here with its context. What it recognizes is unknown. The CDR3 sequence is 14 residues long. With V trimmed by 5 bases and J by 0 bases, 1 base remained unmatched. Germline V gene sequence: CDR1 GTSNPN, CDR2 SVGIG (reference sequence). Clones were sequenced by immunoSEQ multiplex PCR, and TCRdb holds only the in-frame ones, with some missing. The sample yields 34,000 or so clones, roughly 91% seen once. The data derive from a study of regulatory dendritic cells for organ transplantation. Overall study results and limits: Mature dendritic cells appeared to drive more memory CD8+ clonal expansion than regulatory ones. Among resting subsets, memory CD8+ cells contained the most alloreactive clonotypes. Between individuals, the alloreactive memory CD8+ T cell pool differed considerably. Naive CD4+ and CD8+ repertoires were highly diverse; memory CD8+ was most oligoclonal.

Sequencing was carried out using naive CD4+ T cells from blood. Subset described: CD45RA+ naive T cells. The receptor was derived from a human donor in good health. The chain links TRBV30 to TRBJ2-2; 9 bases are a match to TRBD1. The CDR3 sequence is CAWGDRANTGELFF. The CDR3 DNA is TGTGCCTGGGGGGACAGGGCGAACACCGGGGAGCTGTTTTTT.